The text below deals with one T cell receptor (beta chain). TCRdb ran MiXCR on the RT-PCR reads and lists one entry per CDR3 protein. The table shows hundreds of thousands of distinct CDR3 sequences, with more than 13% occurring only once. CDR1 and CDR2 (germline): SGHRS, YFSETQ. The CDR3 is made up of 15 amino acids. Trimming stripped 4 bases from V and 2 bases from J, with 12 bases between. The sequence derives from a female donor in good health, serving as a healthy control. The chain couples TRBV5-1 to TRBJ2-2; D is undetermined. The sequenced sample consisted of memory CD4+ T cells from blood. As DNA, the CDR3 is TGCGCCAGCAGCCCTCAAATGGGAAACACCGGGGAGCTGTTTTTT. It codes for CASSPQMGNTGELFF.